One sample yielded the 15 T cell receptor beta chains listed below, sequenced in a study of blood T cell repertoires in COVID-19. Generated by immunoSEQ multiplex PCR, the TCRdb table keeps only in-frame clones and is missing some. The sample records approximately 150,000 clones, roughly 87% being singletons. The sample consisted of peripheral blood. The receptors stem from a human donor in a cohort sampled during active COVID-19.

CDR3 protein: CASSLPFAEWQETQYF. DNA of the CDR3: TGTGCCAGCAGCTTACCTTTCGCCGAGTGGCAAGAGACCCAGTACTTC. The chain has TRBV7-9 and TRBJ2-5; D is unresolved. This CDR3 is built from 16 residues. Trimming took 2 bases from V and 2 from J, leaving 15 bases between them. Germline V gene data show CDR1 as SEHNR and CDR2 as FQNEAQ (reference sequence).

This rearrangement joins TRBV9 to TRBJ1-2, with unresolved D. This CDR3 region has 15 residues. The V end lost 0 bases, the J end lost 8 bases, and 17 bases lay between the germline ends. Germline loops: CDR1 SGDLS, CDR2 YYNGEE. DNA for the CDR3: TGTGCCAGCAGCGTAGATGGAGGGCGTCAAGGGGGCTACACCTTC. Amino acids: CASSVDGGRQGGYTF. Complete variable domain (other parts from reference TRBV9 and TRBJ1-2): DSGVTQTPKHLITATGQRVTLRCSPRSGDLSVYWYQQSLDQGLQFLIQYYNGEERAKGNILERFSAQQFPDLHSELNLSSLELGDSALYFCASSVDGGRQGGYTFGSGTRLTVV.

The J gene is TRBJ1-2, the V gene TRBV6-2 or TRBV6-3; D gene unclear. With 2 bases removed from V and 3 bases from J, the gap between germline ends came to 13 bases. The germline V gene has CDR1 MNHEY and CDR2 SVGEGT. This CDR3 region has 15 residues. DNA for the CDR3: TGTGCCAGCAGTTACCGCCGGGGTTGGGACTATGGCTACACCTTC. As protein: CASSYRRGWDYGYTF.

This chain uses TRBV2 with TRBJ1-4, with D possibly TRBD1 on 5 matching bases. The CDR3 runs to 14 residues. Germline values: CDR1 SNHLY, CDR2 FYNNEI. The V end lost 2 bases, the J end lost 7 bases, and 11 bases lay between the germline ends. The CDR3 reads CASSENVRGEKLFF. CDR3 in DNA: TGTGCCAGCAGTGAAAATGTAAGGGGTGAAAAACTGTTTTTT.

CDR3 DNA: TGTGCCAGCAGCTTACAGGGCGGCACTGAAGCTTTCTTT. As protein: CASSLQGGTEAFF. V and J are TRBV7-9 and TRBJ1-1; possibly TRBD1 for D (5 bases). CDR1 is SEHNR, CDR2 FQNEAQ, per germline (reference sequence). The CDR3 length is 13 residues. V was shortened by 2 bases and J by 4 bases, with 8 bases between the two germline ends.

This rearrangement joins TRBV7-8 to TRBJ2-5; weak D call: TRBD2 (7 bases). This CDR3 is built from 15 residues. Trimming stripped 5 bases from V and 1 base from J, with 14 bases between. CDR1 and CDR2 (germline): SGHVS, FQNEAQ. In DNA, the CDR3 is TGTGCCAGCAGCGTACAGGGACTACTCCAAGAGACCCAGTACTTC. Translation gives CASSVQGLLQETQYF.

The rearrangement joins TRBV6-1 to TRBJ1-5; maybe TRBD1 (5 bases). Per the germline V gene, CDR1 is MNHNS and CDR2 is SASEGT. V lost 2 bases and J lost 6, with 11 bases in between. This CDR3 has 14 residues. Here the CDR3 reads CASSELGGVQPQHF. CDR3 nucleotides: TGTGCCAGCAGTGAATTGGGGGGGGTTCAGCCCCAGCATTTT.

V and J are TRBV4-2 and TRBJ2-1; 16 bases agree with TRBD2. Germline assignment: CDR1 LGHNA and CDR2 YNFKEQ. CDR3 length equals 17 residues. Trimming at V came to 4 bases and at J to 5 bases, leaving 5 bases not matched to a gene. CDR3 sequence (DNA): TGTGCCAGCAGCCCGGGACTAGCGGGGGGGCTAAACAATGAGCAGTTCTTC. It translates to CASSPGLAGGLNNEQFF.

Of note for this clone: The identical CDR3 is also encoded by other nucleotide sequences in the sample. This chain uses TRBV7-9 with TRBJ2-7; D remains ambiguous. The CDR3 length is 11 residues. V was shortened by 5 bases and J by 3 bases, with 5 bases between the two germline ends. Germline V gives CDR1 SEHNR, CDR2 FQNEAQ (reference sequence). CDR3 in DNA: TGTGCCAGCAGCCCCGGCTACGAGCAGTACTTC. Translation gives CASSPGYEQYF.

The chain has TRBV6-1 and TRBJ1-4; maybe TRBD1 (5 bases). The CDR3 contains 16 residues. Deletions cut 2 bases from V and 8 bases from J, with 18 bases between. In germline, CDR1 is MNHNS, CDR2 SASEGT. This CDR3 reads CASSEPSPSGGEKLFF. For the CDR3, the DNA is TGTGCCAGCAGTGAACCCTCACCCTCGGGGGGGGAAAAACTGTTTTTT.

This chain joins TRBV6-1 and TRBJ1-6; D gene uncertain. The CDR3 totals 15 residues. Germline loops: CDR1 MNHNS, CDR2 SASEGT. V gave up 1 base and J gave up 5 bases, with 9 bases separating them. This CDR3 is CASSEVRSNNSPLHF. The CDR3 bases are TGTGCCAGCAGTGAAGTCAGGTCCAATAATTCACCCCTCCACTTT.

The chain links TRBV14 to TRBJ1-2; a possible D gene is TRBD1 (6 bases). The length of the CDR3 is 14 residues. V was trimmed by 4 bases and J by 8 bases, leaving 17 bases between them. Germline values: CDR1 SGHDN, CDR2 FVKESK. The CDR3 nucleotides read TGTGCCAGCAGCCGCAGTTTGGGGGCCCAGGGCTACACCTTC. Translation: CASSRSLGAQGYTF.

The gene calls are TRBV18 and TRBJ2-5; perhaps TRBD1 as D (6 bases). CDR3 size: 15 residues. Germline V lookup: CDR1 KGHSH, CDR2 LQKENI. Trimming removed 3 bases at V and 5 bases at J, with 16 bases between. The CDR3 loop is CASSPYTGSGETQYF. The CDR3 DNA follows: TGTGCCAGCTCACCTTACACAGGGTCAGGTGAGACCCAGTACTTC.

On this clone itself: The junction departs from the called germline gene at one end, perhaps through a read error. The V and J genes are TRBV6-2 or TRBV6-3 and TRBJ2-2; 9 nucleotides match TRBD1. Germline assignment: CDR1 MNHEY and CDR2 SVGEGT. The CDR3 loop spans 15 amino acids. The CDR3 loop is CASRYSGTGHGELFF. In nucleotides, the CDR3 is TGTGCCAGCAGATACTCCGGGACAGGGCACGGGGAGCTGTTTTTT.

This sequence joins TRBV10-2 and TRBJ2-1; the match to TRBD1 covers 10 bases. Trimming removed 0 bases from V and 9 bases from J; junction bases left unmatched: 8. The CDR3 contains 16 residues. Germline assignment: CDR1 WSHSY and CDR2 SAAADI. For the CDR3, the DNA is TGCGCCAGCAGTGAGTCGAAAGGGACAGGGGTGGGTGAGCAGTTCTTC. Translating it yields CASSESKGTGVGEQFF.